This T cell receptor beta chain derives from a study of blood T cell repertoires in COVID-19. Germline lookup yields CDR1 LNHDA and CDR2 SQIVND (reference sequence). The CDR3 extends over 16 amino acids. The ends were cut back, 5 bases at V and 0 bases at J, with 13 bases in the middle. The assay was immunoSEQ multiplex PCR, and TCRdb's table has in-frame clones only and misses some. This sample yields 86,000 or so clones, of which almost 85% are seen a single time; approximately 1.2% belongs to the top ten. Sequencing input: peripheral blood. This chain connects TRBV19 to TRBJ2-2, with D possibly TRBD1 on 6 matching bases. The sequence came from a woman aged 80 or over with acute or convalescent COVID-19. The CDR3 spells CASSPQGGSNTGELFF. The CDR3 region has the DNA TGTGCCAGTAGTCCCCAAGGGGGATCGAACACCGGGGAGCTGTTTTTT.